These 25 T cell receptor beta chains share one sample of origin, sequenced in a study of T cells in localized non-small cell lung cancer. Measured with immunoSEQ multiplex PCR; TCRdb has only the in-frame clones, and not every one. The repertoire holds some 2,000 clones, 30% seen once, with approximately 18% in the top ten. The sample in question was normal lung tissue next to the tumor, obtained before any cancer treatment. The receptor set was obtained from a woman aged 35-75 years with stage II squamous cell lung carcinoma.

This clone occurred a few times. The chain links TRBV11-3 to TRBJ2-2; 11 bases are shared with TRBD2. CDR1 SGHNT and CDR2 YENEEA come from the germline V gene. V was pared by 5 bases and J by 9 bases, with 14 bases of the junction left unmatched. This CDR3 is built from 17 residues. CDR3 coding DNA: TGTGCCAGCAGCCAAGTGGGTACTAGCGGGGGCCACCGGGAGCTGTTTTTT. It translates to CASSQVGTSGGHRELFF.

This clone has more than one count but fewer than ten. V and J are TRBV5-1 and TRBJ2-1; 14 nucleotides match TRBD2. Germline V gene data show CDR1 as SGHRS and CDR2 as YFSETQ. The CDR3 has 17 amino acids. V dropped 3 bases and J dropped 5; count of bases not matched to a gene: 7. This CDR3 is CASSSGLAGGENNEQFF. Written as DNA, the CDR3 is TGCGCCAGCAGCTCCGGACTAGCGGGGGGCGAGAACAATGAGCAGTTCTTC.

In this sample, this clone turned up once. V is TRBV19 and J is TRBJ1-4; D is unresolved. The germline V gene encodes CDR1 LNHDA and CDR2 SQIVND (reference sequence). V gave up 1 base and J gave up 0 bases, with 9 bases separating them. The CDR3 sequence is 16 residues long. The CDR3 loop reads CASSIGRTATNEKLFF. The CDR3 nucleotides read TGTGCCAGTAGTATAGGTCGGACGGCAACTAATGAAAAACTGTTTTTT.

Here the CDR3 DNA reads TGTGGGACGACGAACCCAGGCCAGAACACTGAAGCTTTCTTT. Translating gives CGTTNPGQNTEAFF. The chain uses TRBV19 and TRBJ1-1; no firm D call. From germline, CDR1 is LNHDA and CDR2 SQIVND (reference sequence). The CDR3 is made up of 14 amino acids.

This clone was detected only a few times. The chain recombines TRBV5-1 with TRBJ1-4; the match to TRBD1 covers 11 bases. The CDR3 spans 17 residues. The germline V gene has CDR1 SGHRS and CDR2 YFSETQ. V lost 3 bases and J lost 0; bases outside the gene matches: 4. The CDR3 spells CASSSDRGLATNEKLFF. In DNA, the CDR3 is TGCGCCAGCAGCTCGGACAGGGGGCTTGCAACTAATGAAAAACTGTTTTTT.

This clone is categorized as large. The rearrangement links TRBV9 to TRBJ2-1, with 12 bases matching TRBD2. This CDR3 is built from 17 residues. Germline CDR1 is SGDLS and CDR2 is YYNGEE. V trimming: 5 bases; J trimming: 7 bases; junction bases outside the gene matches: 13. The CDR3 DNA follows: TGTGCCAGCAGTGAGTTCTTGACTAGCGGGAGTTCAAATGAGCAGTTCTTC. Translating gives CASSEFLTSGSSNEQFF. Supplemented by reference TRBV9 and TRBJ2-1, the full variable domain reads DSGVTQTPKHLITATGQRVTLRCSPRSGDLSVYWYQQSLDQGLQFLIQYYNGEERAKGNILERFSAQQFPDLHSELNLSSLELGDSALYFCASSEFLTSGSSNEQFFGPGTRLTVL.

A few counts support this clone. The V call is TRBV19, the J call TRBJ2-7; 13 nucleotides line up with TRBD2. CDR3 length: 15 residues. Per the germline V gene, CDR1 is LNHDA and CDR2 is SQIVND (reference sequence). Losses at the gene ends were 5 bases for V and 2 bases for J; bases not matched to a gene: 3. DNA of the CDR3: TGTGCCAGTAGTCCGGGGACTAGCGGGACCTACGAGCAGTACTTC. Translated, it gives CASSPGTSGTYEQYF.

The chain uses TRBV28 and TRBJ2-7, with TRBD2 matching 11 bases. CDR3 length: 15 residues. Per the germline V gene, CDR1 is MDHEN and CDR2 is SYDVKM. The ends lost 2 bases at V and 2 bases at J; junction bases unmatched: 2. Here the CDR3 reads CASSLPSGRTYEQYF. As DNA, the CDR3 is TGTGCCAGCAGTTTACCTAGCGGGAGGACCTACGAGCAGTACTTC.

This clone was seen only a few times. The chain employs TRBV13 and TRBJ2-1, with 10 bases lining up with TRBD2. After removal of 6 bases from V and 3 bases from J, the junction contained 5 bases not matched to a gene. Germline CDR1 PRHDT, CDR2 FYEKMQ (reference sequence). The CDR3 consists of 15 residues. The CDR3 DNA follows: TGTGCCAGCAGGGAAGGACTAGCGGACTACAATGAGCAGTTCTTC. It yields the protein CASREGLADYNEQFF.

The chain recombines TRBV15 with TRBJ2-2; D gene ambiguous. CDR3 length: 14 amino acids. The germline gives CDR1 LNHNV, CDR2 YYDKDF (reference sequence). V gave up 5 bases and J gave up 2 bases, with 9 bases separating them. The CDR3, as DNA: TGTGCCACCAGCGAGACTCCAAACACCGGGGAGCTGTTTTTT. This sequence encodes CATSETPNTGELFF.

The rearrangement uses TRBV6-8 and TRBJ2-5; D not resolved. With 0 bases removed from V and 0 bases from J, the gap between germline ends came to 8 bases. The CDR3 has 15 residues. Germline CDR1 is MNHGY and CDR2 is SAAAGT. The CDR3 bases are TGTGCCAGCAGTTACTCGAGCCTTCACCAAGAGACCCAGTACTTC. It is translated as CASSYSSLHQETQYF.

The genes are TRBV11-3 and TRBJ2-7, with 9 bases matching TRBD2. Germline CDR1 is SGHNT and CDR2 is YENEEA. The CDR3 contains 14 residues. V shed 8 bases and J 7 bases; nucleotides not matched to a gene: 12. The CDR3 loop is CASGRAGGPSEQYF. The CDR3 nucleotides are TGTGCCAGCGGTAGGGCGGGAGGGCCGTCTGAGCAGTACTTC.

The V call is TRBV25-1, the J call TRBJ2-3; D gene uncertain. Germline CDR1 reads MGHDK; CDR2 reads SYGVNS. This CDR3 comprises 14 residues. V lost 2 bases and J 3 bases, leaving 9 bases between the germline ends. The CDR3 DNA follows: TGTGCCAGCAGTGAAATTTACGGGACAGATACGCAGTATTTT. It encodes CASSEIYGTDTQYF.

Only a few counts were recorded for this clone. The rearrangement uses TRBV7-2 and TRBJ2-5; 7 bases align to TRBD2. Germline trimming cut 5 bases from V and 4 bases from J; bases unmatched to any gene: 4. The CDR3 has 13 amino acids. Germline V gene data show CDR1 as SGHTA and CDR2 as FQGNSA. The CDR3 coding sequence is TGTGCCAGCAGCCCCTGGGGGGGAGAGACCCAGTACTTC. Amino acids: CASSPWGGETQYF.

The gene calls are TRBV5-1 and TRBJ1-2; D call uncertain. The CDR3 runs 14 residues. V lost 4 bases, J lost 1 base, and 11 bases lay in between. Germline V gene lookup returns CDR1 SGHRS and CDR2 YFSETQ. The CDR3 nucleotides read TGCGCCAGCAGCGTCAACGGGGATAACTATGGCTACACCTTC. This sequence encodes CASSVNGDNYGYTF.

This clone showed up just a few times. The V call is TRBV30, the J call TRBJ2-7, with D perhaps TRBD2 (6 bases). The length of the CDR3 is 15 residues. Germline V lookup: CDR1 GTSNPN, CDR2 SVGIG (reference sequence). Trimming shortened V by 1 base and J by 5 bases, and 18 bases separated the two germline ends. In DNA, the CDR3 is TGTGCCTGGAGTGAAGTTGCGGCGGGAAGTAACGAGCAGTACTTC. Its protein is CAWSEVAAGSNEQYF.

The chain recombines TRBV19 with TRBJ1-3; maybe TRBD1 (5 bases). V lost 5 bases to trimming and J lost 2 bases, with 10 bases between them. This CDR3 has 14 amino acids. CDR1 and CDR2 (germline): LNHDA, SQIVND (reference sequence). The CDR3, as DNA: TGTGCCAGTAGTCGCAGGGAGGCTGGAAACACCATATATTTT. Its protein product is CASSRREAGNTIYF.

V is TRBV6-8 and J is TRBJ2-1; 11 bases match TRBD2. The germline gives CDR1 MNHGY, CDR2 SAAAGT. This CDR3 is 18 amino acids long. The trim removed 0 bases at V and 3 bases at J, leaving 7 bases unmatched. In nucleotides, the CDR3 is TGTGCCAGCAGTTACTCGGCCACTAGCGGGAGTCACTACAATGAGCAGTTCTTC. Translation gives CASSYSATSGSHYNEQFF.

This clone appeared a single time. The V gene is TRBV23-1, the J gene TRBJ2-2; 8 nucleotides agree with TRBD1. Being an ORF, TRBV23-1 has a function that is uncertain. The J segment lost 3 bases and the V segment lost 6 bases, leaving 21 bases of the junction unmatched. The CDR3 covers 20 residues. The CDR3: CASSHYQGTGTQGDTGELFF. The CDR3 coding sequence is TGCGCCAGCAGCCACTACCAAGGGACAGGAACGCAGGGAGACACCGGGGAGCTGTTTTTT.

The table lists this clone with a few counts. The gene calls are TRBV11-3 and TRBJ1-1; perhaps TRBD1 as D (5 bases). Trimming took 3 bases from V and 1 from J, leaving 12 bases between them. CDR3 length: 15 amino acids. In germline, CDR1 is SGHNT, CDR2 YENEEA. In DNA, the CDR3 is TGTGCCAGCAGCTTCTGGGCAGGGCGGAACACTGAAGCTTTCTTT. Translated, it gives CASSFWAGRNTEAFF.

This clone rates as large. V usage is TRBV15 and J usage is TRBJ2-2; 10 positions match TRBD2. V dropped 4 bases and J dropped 1; count of bases not matched to a gene: 3. From germline, CDR1 is LNHNV and CDR2 YYDKDF (reference sequence). The CDR3 extends over 16 amino acids. The CDR3 sequence is CATSKLAGRNTGELFF. The CDR3 DNA reads as TGTGCCACCAGCAAACTAGCGGGGCGGAACACCGGGGAGCTGTTTTTT. Drawing the rest from reference TRBV15 and TRBJ2-2, the complete variable domain is DAMVIQNPRYQVTQFGKPVTLSCSQTLNHNVMYWYQQKSSQAPKLLFHYYDKDFNNEADTPDNFQSRRPNTSFCFLDIRSPGLGDTAMYLCATSKLAGRNTGELFFGEGSRLTVL.

The CDR3 protein is CATSRDPIGDTQYF. The CDR3 coding sequence is TGTGCCACCAGCAGAGATCCGATCGGGGATACGCAGTATTTT. The rearrangement links TRBV15 to TRBJ2-3, with D unresolved. V gave up 0 bases and J gave up 6 bases, with 10 bases separating them. In germline, CDR1 is LNHNV, CDR2 YYDKDF (reference sequence). This CDR3 region has 14 residues.

This clone was seen only a few times. The chain couples TRBV11-3 to TRBJ2-7; D assignment may be TRBD1 or TRBD2 (5 bases each). V was pared by 0 bases and J by 6 bases, with 15 bases between. This CDR3 region has 15 residues. CDR1 and CDR2 from the germline V gene are SGHNT and YENEEA. The CDR3 region is CASSLERGRLAEQYF. As DNA, the CDR3 is TGTGCCAGCAGCTTAGAGAGGGGACGGTTGGCCGAGCAGTACTTC.

This clone is large in the sample. The V call is TRBV11-3, the J call TRBJ2-7, with a possible D match to TRBD1 (6 bases). In germline, CDR1 is SGHNT, CDR2 YENEEA. V was pared by 3 bases and J by 5 bases, with 14 bases between. The CDR3 is 14 residues long. The DNA for the CDR3 is TGTGCCAGCAGCTTGGTTCAGGGGTCCCACGAGCAGTACTTC. It specifies CASSLVQGSHEQYF.

The chain has TRBV14 and TRBJ1-6, with D perhaps TRBD1 (6 bases). The germline V gene has CDR1 SGHDN and CDR2 FVKESK. Between the trimmed V and J ends, which lost 2 bases and 6 bases, there was a span of 11 bases. This CDR3 has 15 residues. In DNA form, the CDR3 reads TGTGCCAGCAGCCAACAGGGGAACATTAATTCACCCCTCCACTTT. It translates to CASSQQGNINSPLHF. The full variable domain, with the rest looked up from reference TRBV14 and TRBJ1-6, is EAGVTQFPSHSVIEKGQTVTLRCDPISGHDNLYWYRRVMGKEIKFLLHFVKESKQDESGMPNNRFLAERTGGTYSTLKVQPAELEDSGVYFCASSQQGNINSPLHFGNGTRLTVT.